The 17 T cell receptor beta chains in this list originate from one sample, sequenced in a study of naive and memory T cell subsets. Antigens for these TCRs are unknown. Study-level points and caveats: A few larger clonotypes appeared in naive repertoires, especially CD8, possibly memory cells re-expressing CD45RA.

An equimolar mix of two oligonucleotides served as the beta constant-region primer for TRBC1 and TRBC2. Four rounds of PCR amplified the ligated cDNA using nested alpha and beta constant-region primers plus SP2. TCRdb re-analysed the UMI-ligation and nested PCR reads in MiXCR, keeping a single row per CDR3 protein. Of under 150,000 distinct CDR3 sequences listed, roughly a fifth are singletons. The sample taken for sequencing was naive CD8+ T cells from blood. The receptors were sampled from a human donor in good health.

The rearrangement uses TRBV20-1 and TRBJ2-7; D is possibly TRBD2 (6 bases). This CDR3 comprises 14 residues. Trimming stripped 3 bases from V and 3 bases from J, with 15 bases between. CDR1 DFQATT and CDR2 SNEGSKA come from the germline V gene (reference sequence). CDR3 sequence: CSARDRWGGYEQYF. The CDR3 DNA follows: TGCAGTGCTAGGGACCGTTGGGGAGGCTACGAGCAGTACTTC.

V is TRBV30 and J is TRBJ1-1; D call uncertain. V was cut by 5 bases and J by 6 bases, with 10 bases left in between. Germline V gene data show CDR1 as GTSNPN and CDR2 as SVGIG (reference sequence). The CDR3 runs 11 residues. The CDR3 is CAWVLYSEAFF. The CDR3 DNA follows: TGTGCCTGGGTCTTATACTCTGAAGCTTTCTTT.

A few counts support this clonotype. V and J are TRBV6-5 and TRBJ2-7; TRBD1 matches at 10 bases. The length of the CDR3 is 17 residues. CDR1 is MNHEY and CDR2 is SVGAGI in the germline V gene. With V trimmed by 2 bases and J by 2 bases, 9 bases remained unmatched. The CDR3 sequence is CASSYVSPGQGTYEQYF. CDR3 nucleotides: TGTGCCAGCAGTTACGTCTCCCCGGGACAGGGGACCTACGAGCAGTACTTC.

This clonotype came up a few times. The chain carries TRBV15 and TRBJ1-5; no clear D. Germline V gives CDR1 LNHNV, CDR2 YYDKDF (reference sequence). The CDR3 is 16 residues long. V lost 1 base and J 4 bases, leaving 14 bases between the germline ends. CDR3 loop: CATSRGRQAPNQPQHF. CDR3 DNA: TGTGCCACCAGCAGAGGTCGCCAGGCTCCTAATCAGCCCCAGCATTTT.

This rearrangement joins TRBV29-1 to TRBJ2-7; no clear D. The germline V gene encodes CDR1 SQVTM and CDR2 ANQGSEA. The germline V and J ends were trimmed by 5 bases and 1 base, with 12 bases remaining between them. This CDR3 has 13 residues. The DNA of the CDR3 is TGCAGCGTTCGGCAGGAACATTCCTACGAGCAGTACTTC. Encoded protein: CSVRQEHSYEQYF.

V is TRBV20-1 and J is TRBJ2-1; the match to TRBD2 covers 10 bases. Per the germline V gene, CDR1 is DFQATT and CDR2 is SNEGSKA (reference sequence). The CDR3 has 16 amino acids. V was clipped by 1 base and J by 2 bases; unmatched bases: 5. Here the CDR3 DNA reads TGCAGTGCTAGAGGGCTAGCGGGAGTAACCTACAATGAGCAGTTCTTC. Protein: CSARGLAGVTYNEQFF.

The rearrangement joins TRBV3-1 to TRBJ2-1; D remains unclear. The germline V and J ends were trimmed by 7 bases and 6 bases, with 19 bases remaining between them. CDR1 is LGHDT and CDR2 is YNNKEL in the germline V gene (reference sequence). The CDR3 loop spans 15 amino acids. The CDR3 spells CASILNSRHVNEQFF. Written as DNA, the CDR3 is TGTGCCAGCATCCTCAATTCCAGACACGTCAATGAGCAGTTCTTC.

This clonotype was seen only a few times. V is TRBV4-3 and J is TRBJ2-2, with 8 bases aligning to TRBD1. Unmatched junction bases numbered 3, after V lost 1 base and J lost 5 bases. The germline CDR1 and CDR2 sequences are LGHNA and YSLEER. The CDR3 consists of 15 residues. CDR3 bases: TGCGCCAGCAGCCAAGGGACAGGGAGTACCGGGGAGCTGTTTTTT. Its translation is CASSQGTGSTGELFF.

This clonotype has just a few counts. The chain links TRBV28 to TRBJ2-1; 11 bases line up with TRBD2. The CDR3 is 13 residues long. Germline CDR1 and CDR2: MDHEN and SYDVKM. J was trimmed by 4 bases and V by 8 bases; bases with no gene match: 1. The CDR3 nucleotides are TGTGCCAGCGGGACTAGCGGATACAATGAGCAGTTCTTC. It is translated as CASGTSGYNEQFF.

This clonotype turned up a few times. The V and J genes are TRBV5-6 and TRBJ1-4; a weak D match, TRBD1 (5 bases). V lost 7 bases and J 8 bases, leaving 15 bases between the germline ends. CDR3 length: 13 residues. Germline V gene data show CDR1 as SGHDT and CDR2 as YYEEEE. Here the CDR3 DNA reads TGTGCCAGCCGCTGGGGGAACGAGGAAAAACTGTTTTTT. Protein sequence: CASRWGNEEKLFF.

This chain joins TRBV20-1 and TRBJ1-3; D unresolved. The CDR3 runs 14 residues. Trimming shortened V by 5 bases and J by 4 bases, and 15 bases separated the two germline ends. CDR1 is DFQATT and CDR2 is SNEGSKA in the germline V gene (reference sequence). The CDR3: CSARTYTSGNTIYF. In nucleotides, the CDR3 is TGCAGTGCTCGGACTTACACCTCAGGAAACACCATATATTTT.

DNA for the CDR3: TGTGCCAGCAGCTTAGGCCTTTCGAATGAGCAGTTCTTC. Translation: CASSLGLSNEQFF. The gene calls are TRBV7-2 and TRBJ2-1; D is unclear. CDR3 length equals 13 residues. Per the germline V gene, CDR1 is SGHTA and CDR2 is FQGNSA. Deletions cut 1 base from V and 7 bases from J, with 8 bases between.

Many counts were recorded for this clonotype. This chain joins TRBV20-1 and TRBJ2-3, with 11 bases identical to TRBD2. The J segment lost 6 bases and the V segment lost 6 bases, leaving 8 bases of the junction unmatched. The CDR3 covers 14 residues. Germline CDR1 DFQATT, CDR2 SNEGSKA (reference sequence). CDR3 amino acids: CSAPLLAGVDTQYF. CDR3 nucleotides: TGCAGTGCCCCGTTACTAGCGGGAGTTGATACGCAGTATTTT.

The chain has TRBV28 and TRBJ2-7, with TRBD1 identical over 7 bases. Per the germline V gene, CDR1 is MDHEN and CDR2 is SYDVKM. With 4 bases clipped from V and 4 bases from J, the junction kept 10 bases outside the gene matches. The CDR3 has 15 amino acids. As DNA, the CDR3 is TGTGCCAGCAGTTCTTTCTTGACAGGGTGGTACGAGCAGTACTTC. This codes for CASSSFLTGWYEQYF.

The chain couples TRBV6-5 to TRBJ2-7; D is unclear. The CDR3 sequence is 14 residues long. The germline V gene encodes CDR1 MNHEY and CDR2 SVGAGI. V shed 0 bases and J shed 7 bases, with 13 bases lying between them. CDR3 amino acids: CASSYSGKNGEQYF. In DNA form, the CDR3 reads TGTGCCAGCAGTTACTCGGGCAAAAACGGGGAGCAGTACTTC.

This clonotype appeared a few times. The rearrangement uses TRBV13 and TRBJ1-6; 9 bases fit TRBD1. Germline V gene sequence: CDR1 PRHDT, CDR2 FYEKMQ (reference sequence). V trimming: 0 bases; J trimming: 7 bases; junction bases outside the gene matches: 1. CDR3 size: 15 residues. CDR3: CASSLGGTGNSPLHF. In DNA form, the CDR3 reads TGTGCCAGCAGCTTAGGAGGGACAGGGAATTCACCCCTCCACTTT.

The chain combines TRBV5-4 with TRBJ2-1; 7 bases align to TRBD2. With 4 bases clipped from V and 0 bases from J, the junction kept 7 bases outside the gene matches. CDR3 length equals 16 residues. Germline lookup yields CDR1 SGHNT and CDR2 YYREEE (reference sequence). The CDR3 here is CASSARTRSSYNEQFF. For the CDR3, the DNA is TGTGCCAGCAGCGCTAGGACTAGGAGCTCCTACAATGAGCAGTTCTTC.